The next 14 T cell receptor beta chains were all read from a single sample in a study of T cells after yellow fever vaccination. In TCRdb, the 5' RACE reads were re-called with MiXCR into one record per CDR3 protein. The sample holds approximately 70,000 distinct CDR3 sequences; over 6% are singletons and the top ten take under 45%. Sequences were derived from CD8+ T cells sorted from PBMCs, sampled more than 40 days after the first yellow fever vaccination. These receptors came from a young man who received the YFV17D yellow fever vaccine.

This clonotype was recorded many times. V gene TRBV27 combines with J gene TRBJ2-1; D gene ambiguous. This CDR3 comprises 14 residues. The germline gives CDR1 MNHEY, CDR2 SMNVEV (reference sequence). The ends were cut back, 4 bases at V and 2 bases at J, with 9 bases in the middle. The chain's CDR3 is CASSSELAYNEQFF. The CDR3 DNA reads TGTGCCAGCAGTTCCGAGCTAGCCTACAATGAGCAGTTCTTC.

This clonotype has a handful of counts. This rearrangement joins TRBV19 to TRBJ2-2, with 12 bases aligning to TRBD1. The CDR3 is made up of 20 amino acids. Trimming removed 3 bases from V and 2 bases from J; junction bases left unmatched: 13. Germline values: CDR1 LNHDA, CDR2 SQIVND (reference sequence). As DNA, the CDR3 is TGTGCCAGTAGTATGGGACAGGGGGCAGCCCGTGGCCCAAACACCGGGGAGCTGTTTTTT. Its protein is CASSMGQGAARGPNTGELFF.

This clonotype was seen only a few times. The V gene is TRBV6-5, the J gene TRBJ1-5; D uncertain. V was cut by 3 bases and J by 5 bases, with 17 bases left in between. Per the germline V gene, CDR1 is MNHEY and CDR2 is SVGAGI. CDR3 size: 16 residues. The CDR3 region has the DNA TGTGCCAGCAGTTATTCGGGCAGGCCGGGCCATCAGCCCCAGCATTTT. Amino acids: CASSYSGRPGHQPQHF.

The rearrangement uses TRBV15 and TRBJ2-2; 9 bases align to TRBD1. V lost 5 bases and J lost 2; bases outside the gene matches: 6. The CDR3 has 16 amino acids. From germline, CDR1 is LNHNV and CDR2 YYDKDF (reference sequence). CDR3 loop: CATSGRDRANTGELFF. The CDR3, as DNA: TGTGCCACCAGCGGCCGGGACAGGGCCAACACCGGGGAGCTGTTTTTT.

This clonotype was observed many times. The chain employs TRBV2 and TRBJ2-7; no clear D gene. With 4 bases removed from V and 7 bases from J, the gap between germline ends came to 17 bases. The CDR3 extends over 14 amino acids. Germline V gene data show CDR1 as SNHLY and CDR2 as FYNNEI. CDR3 amino acids: CASSVWILKGEQYV. CDR3 DNA sequence: TGTGCCAGCAGTGTTTGGATTCTCAAGGGTGAGCAGTACGTC.

This clonotype was detected ten times or more. The J gene is TRBJ2-5, the V gene TRBV27; D unclear. CDR3 length: 14 amino acids. Germline V lookup: CDR1 MNHEY, CDR2 SMNVEV (reference sequence). Trimming stripped 0 bases from V and 2 bases from J, with 7 bases between. CDR3: CASSLSGTQETQYF. The CDR3 region has the DNA TGTGCCAGCAGTTTATCTGGCACTCAAGAGACCCAGTACTTC.

This clonotype has at least ten counts. The rearrangement uses TRBV6-1 and TRBJ2-3; 14 nucleotides align to TRBD2. V dropped 4 bases and J dropped 4; count of bases not matched to a gene: 1. The CDR3 has 15 residues. From germline, CDR1 is MNHNS and CDR2 SASEGT. The CDR3 DNA reads as TGTGCCAGCAGTGGACTAGCGGGGGGGCCAGATACGCAGTATTTT. Protein product: CASSGLAGGPDTQYF.

CDR3 amino acids: CASSLSSGTEAFF. The CDR3 coding sequence is TGTGCCAGCAGCTTAAGTTCAGGGACTGAAGCTTTCTTT. The rearrangement links TRBV11-2 to TRBJ1-1; D possibly corresponds to TRBD1 (5 bases). The V gene's germline CDR1 is SGHAT and CDR2 FQNNGV. The CDR3 has 13 amino acids. V was cut by 2 bases and J by 5 bases, with 9 bases left in between.

This clonotype turned up a few times. The J gene is TRBJ2-5, the V gene TRBV27; D is unresolved. V lost 6 bases and J lost 5, with 13 bases in between. Germline V gene data show CDR1 as MNHEY and CDR2 as SMNVEV (reference sequence). The CDR3 length is 13 residues. The CDR3 region has the DNA TGTGCCAGCAGCCCGCTTGCGAGGGAGACCCAGTACTTC. Its translation: CASSPLARETQYF.

This clonotype was detected ten times or more. J is TRBJ1-1 and V is TRBV7-9, with D uncertain. The germline V gene encodes CDR1 SEHNR and CDR2 FQNEAQ (reference sequence). Trimming pared 3 bases from V and 5 bases from J, leaving 10 bases between. CDR3 length: 13 amino acids. For the CDR3, the DNA is TGTGCCAGCAGCTTTATACCGGGGACTGAAGCTTTCTTT. Protein product: CASSFIPGTEAFF.

This clonotype was picked up many times. The V gene is TRBV12-3 or TRBV12-4, the J gene TRBJ2-5, with 8 bases lining up with TRBD2. With V trimmed by 6 bases and J by 2 bases, 8 bases remained unmatched. The CDR3 extends over 15 amino acids. The CDR3 spells CASRPGLAVQETQYF. CDR3 nucleotides: TGTGCCAGCAGACCAGGACTAGCCGTTCAAGAGACCCAGTACTTC.

This clonotype was observed at least ten times. The V and J genes are TRBV12-3 or TRBV12-4 and TRBJ1-5; 8 bases match TRBD1. The CDR3 extends over 15 amino acids. J lost 1 base, V lost 6 bases, and 5 bases had no gene match. Here the CDR3 DNA reads TGTGCCAGCAGCCAGGACAGGGTGAGCAATCAGCCCCAGCATTTT. It specifies CASSQDRVSNQPQHF.

This clonotype was detected ten times or more. The chain uses TRBV11-2 and TRBJ2-1, with D tentatively TRBD1 (6 bases). Trimming took 0 bases from V and 0 from J, leaving 12 bases between them. The CDR3 runs to 17 residues. Germline CDR1 and CDR2: SGHAT and FQNNGV. The CDR3 loop reads CASSLDTGHVSYNEQFF. Here the CDR3 DNA reads TGTGCCAGCAGCTTAGACACGGGACACGTCTCCTACAATGAGCAGTTCTTC.

In its sample, this clonotype was seen many times. The chain uses TRBV6-5 and TRBJ2-5, with a weak D call TRBD2 (6 bases). The CDR3 sequence is 13 residues long. Germline CDR1 MNHEY, CDR2 SVGAGI. Trimming removed 6 bases at V and 5 bases at J, with 13 bases between. The CDR3 sequence is CASRLLAGETQYF. In DNA, the CDR3 is TGTGCCAGCAGACTCCTCGCGGGGGAGACCCAGTACTTC.